A single sample is the source of the 25 T cell receptor beta chains below, sequenced in a study of T cells in Graves' hyperthyroidism and ophthalmopathy. Amplification targeted TCR beta CDR3 regions from RNA transcripts. HTBI primers were employed in a first-round RT-PCR of the TCR CDR3. TCRdb re-called the multiplex PCR reads with MiXCR, one entry per CDR3 protein. The profile shows approximately 330,000 distinct CDR3 sequences, 15% to 20% of them singletons. Sequenced input: blood. The receptors originated from a woman in her forties or fifties with Graves' hyperthyroidism.

This clonotype was seen many times. The gene calls are TRBV20-1 and TRBJ2-1; 13 nucleotides line up with TRBD2. CDR1 and CDR2 (germline): DFQATT, SNEGSKA (reference sequence). The CDR3 is 14 amino acids. V shed 5 bases, J shed 4 bases, and the junction held 2 bases outside the gene matches. The CDR3 reads CSALLAGGYNEQFF. The CDR3 bases are TGCAGTGCTCTACTAGCGGGAGGGTACAATGAGCAGTTCTTC.

In its sample, this clonotype was seen many times. CDR3 sequence reads: CASSPQGSGTDTQYF. Here the CDR3 DNA reads TGTGCCAGCTCACCGCAGGGGTCGGGCACAGATACGCAGTATTTT. The chain uses TRBV18 and TRBJ2-3; a weak D match, TRBD1 (6 bases). The germline V and J ends were trimmed by 3 bases and 1 base, with 11 bases remaining between them. The CDR3 runs to 15 residues. Germline V lookup: CDR1 KGHSH, CDR2 LQKENI.

The rearrangement links TRBV19 to TRBJ2-1, with a tentative D call TRBD2 (7 bases). This CDR3 spans 16 amino acids. The V and J ends lost 3 bases and 6 bases respectively, with 18 bases between them. CDR1 is LNHDA, CDR2 SQIVND, per germline (reference sequence). This chain's CDR3 is CASSIAFGGPFNEQFF. CDR3 bases: TGTGCCAGTAGTATTGCTTTCGGGGGGCCGTTCAATGAGCAGTTCTTC.

In its sample, this clonotype was seen many times. The chain has TRBV2 and TRBJ2-5; D might be TRBD1 (6 bases). Trimming stripped 4 bases from V and 4 bases from J, with 10 bases between. Per the germline V gene, CDR1 is SNHLY and CDR2 is FYNNEI. This CDR3 comprises 13 residues. CDR3 sequence (DNA): TGTGCCAGCAGTGGGAGAGGGGGAGAGACCCAGTACTTC. This translates into CASSGRGGETQYF.

This clonotype was counted only a few times. The chain carries TRBV13 and TRBJ1-5; D is unclear. CDR1 is PRHDT, CDR2 FYEKMQ, per germline (reference sequence). The V end was cut by 2 bases, the J end by 1 base, with 9 bases between. The CDR3 has 15 residues. CDR3 sequence reads: CASSLSYVSNQPQHF. CDR3 DNA: TGTGCCAGCAGCTTAAGTTACGTGAGCAATCAGCCCCAGCATTTT. Drawing the rest from reference TRBV13 and TRBJ1-5, the complete variable domain is AAGVIQSPRHLIKEKRETATLKCYPIPRHDTVYWYQQGPGQDPQFLISFYEKMQSDKGSIPDRFSAQQFSDYHSELNMSSLELGDSALYFCASSLSYVSNQPQHFGDGTRLSIL.

The chain links TRBV19 to TRBJ2-7, with TRBD1 identical over 7 bases. The CDR3 covers 14 residues. Germline CDR1 and CDR2: LNHDA and SQIVND (reference sequence). J gave up 0 bases and V 7 bases, and 6 bases lay outside the gene matches. CDR3 sequence (DNA): TGTGCCAGTACCAAAGACAGGGACTCCTACGAGCAGTACTTC. As protein: CASTKDRDSYEQYF.

This clonotype was picked up many times. This chain uses TRBV28 with TRBJ1-2; D perhaps matches TRBD1 (5 bases). The V gene lost 3 bases and the J gene lost 5 bases, with 13 bases spanning the gap. This CDR3 comprises 14 residues. Germline values: CDR1 MDHEN, CDR2 SYDVKM. CDR3 sequence reads: CASSFPRVGYGYTF. The DNA of the CDR3 is TGTGCCAGCAGTTTCCCCAGGGTCGGATATGGCTACACCTTC.

In its sample, this clonotype was seen a few times. V and J are TRBV5-8 and TRBJ1-5; D is unclear. Germline assignment: CDR1 SGHTS and CDR2 YDEGEE. Trimming removed 1 base at V and 4 bases at J, with 9 bases between. This CDR3 region has 14 residues. The CDR3 here is CASSLYGDNQPQHF. The CDR3 nucleotides read TGTGCCAGCAGCTTGTACGGGGATAATCAGCCCCAGCATTTT.

This clonotype was counted a few times. This chain links TRBV28 with TRBJ2-5, with TRBD2 matching 7 bases. With V trimmed by 6 bases and J by 4 bases, 2 bases remained unmatched. CDR1 and CDR2 from the germline V gene are MDHEN and SYDVKM. This CDR3 comprises 12 residues. The CDR3 DNA reads as TGTGCCAGCAGAGCGGGAATAGAGACCCAGTACTTC. Residues: CASRAGIETQYF.

The chain has TRBV14 and TRBJ1-2, with D perhaps matching TRBD1 (5 bases). Germline V gene lookup returns CDR1 SGHDN and CDR2 FVKESK. The CDR3 extends over 13 amino acids. The ends were cut back, 0 bases at V and 6 bases at J, with 8 bases in the middle. In DNA, the CDR3 is TGTGCCAGCAGCCAAGACACAGGCGATGGCTACACCTTC. Translated: CASSQDTGDGYTF.

This clonotype was observed many times. The V call is TRBV3-1, the J call TRBJ1-2; D is unclear. Trimming shortened V by 5 bases and J by 4 bases, and 8 bases separated the two germline ends. The length of the CDR3 is 12 residues. CDR1 LGHDT and CDR2 YNNKEL come from the germline V gene (reference sequence). The CDR3 region is CASSRVPYGYTF. The CDR3 DNA reads TGTGCCAGCAGCAGGGTCCCCTATGGCTACACCTTC.

The J gene is TRBJ1-5, the V gene TRBV12-5; D is unclear. Trimming pared 1 base from V and 5 bases from J, leaving 9 bases between. The CDR3 is 14 residues long. CDR1 is LGHNT and CDR2 is FRNRAP in the germline V gene. DNA of the CDR3: TGTGCTAGTGGTTTGGGGACCGGGGATCAGCCCCAGCATTTT. This translates into CASGLGTGDQPQHF.

In this sample, this clonotype turned up many times. The chain couples TRBV20-1 to TRBJ1-5; no clear D gene. The germline V and J ends were trimmed by 1 base and 7 bases, with 11 bases remaining between them. The V gene's germline CDR1 is DFQATT and CDR2 SNEGSKA (reference sequence). The CDR3 is made up of 13 amino acids. The CDR3 DNA follows: TGCAGTGCTAGAGGCGGAGGTGAACAGCCCCAGCATTTT. Translation gives CSARGGGEQPQHF.

This clonotype has ten or more counts. The V and J genes are TRBV6-1 and TRBJ2-7; weak D call: TRBD2 (6 bases). The CDR3 runs 15 residues. Trimming removed 1 base from V and 3 bases from J, with 13 bases in between. Germline-derived CDR1 and CDR2 are MNHNS and SASEGT. As DNA, the CDR3 is TGTGCCAGCAGTGAAGATGGTGGGGGGTTCTACGAGCAGTACGTC. Translation gives CASSEDGGGFYEQYV.

This clonotype showed up many times. This chain uses TRBV20-1 with TRBJ2-5; 9 bases are shared with TRBD1. J lost 2 bases, V lost 6 bases, and 7 bases had no gene match. CDR3 length equals 14 residues. In germline, CDR1 is DFQATT, CDR2 SNEGSKA (reference sequence). The CDR3 region has the DNA TGCAGTGCCGCGACAGGGGGGAGGCAAGAGACCCAGTACTTC. It translates to CSAATGGRQETQYF.

CDR3 amino acids: CAWSVAGIQPQHF. The CDR3 DNA is TGTGCCTGGAGTGTGGCCGGGATTCAGCCCCAGCATTTT. The V gene is TRBV30, the J gene TRBJ1-5, with D unclear. The CDR3 runs to 13 residues. Germline-derived CDR1 and CDR2 are GTSNPN and SVGIG (reference sequence). V lost 0 bases and J 6 bases, leaving 9 bases between the germline ends.

This clonotype was picked up a small number of times. The J gene is TRBJ2-4, the V gene TRBV7-9; TRBD2 is a possible D gene (5 bases). V was pared by 1 base and J by 6 bases, with 10 bases between. The germline V gene has CDR1 SEHNR and CDR2 FQNEAQ (reference sequence). The CDR3 extends over 14 amino acids. DNA for the CDR3: TGTGCCAGCAGCTTAGTTACAGAGGGAAACATTCAGTACTTC. This encodes CASSLVTEGNIQYF. The full variable domain, completed using reference TRBV7-9 and TRBJ2-4, is DTGVSQNPRHKITKRGQNVTFRCDPISEHNRLYWYRQTLGQGPEFLTYFQNEAQLEKSRLLSDRFSAERPKGSFSTLEIQRTEQGDSAMYLCASSLVTEGNIQYFGAGTRLSVL.

The chain employs TRBV3-1 and TRBJ2-2; D ambiguous. CDR1 is LGHDT, CDR2 YNNKEL, per germline (reference sequence). There are 18 residues in the CDR3. The V and J ends lost 6 bases and 0 bases respectively, with 20 bases between them. The CDR3 DNA reads as TGTGCCAGCAGTTACTCGCCGGCTAGGGCCCCGAACACCGGGGAGCTGTTTTTT. Translating it yields CASSYSPARAPNTGELFF.

The chain couples TRBV20-1 to TRBJ2-2, with D maybe TRBD2 (6 bases). Germline lookup yields CDR1 DFQATT and CDR2 SNEGSKA (reference sequence). V lost 7 bases and J lost 6, with 18 bases in between. The CDR3 has 14 amino acids. For the CDR3, the DNA is TGCAGTGGAGGCGCTCGGGGGTTCGCCGGGGAGCTGTTTTTT. This codes for CSGGARGFAGELFF.

The chain employs TRBV30 and TRBJ2-2, with D hard to call. The CDR3 has 12 residues. V was cut by 2 bases and J by 9 bases, with 10 bases left in between. Looked up from germline, CDR1 is GTSNPN and CDR2 is SVGIG (reference sequence). The CDR3, as DNA: TGTGCCTGGAGTCTCCCTGACAGGGAGCTGTTTTTT. Its protein product is CAWSLPDRELFF.

V is TRBV5-1 and J is TRBJ2-1; 13 nucleotides align to TRBD2. J was trimmed by 7 bases and V by 4 bases; bases with no gene match: 8. The germline CDR1 and CDR2 sequences are SGHRS and YFSETQ. The CDR3 is made up of 16 amino acids. The CDR3 is CASSTRLAGGFNEQFF. Written as DNA, the CDR3 is TGCGCCAGCAGCACAAGACTAGCGGGAGGCTTTAATGAGCAGTTCTTC.

This chain links TRBV5-5 with TRBJ1-2; a possible D gene is TRBD1 (5 bases). Germline V gene sequence: CDR1 SGHKS, CDR2 YYEKEE (reference sequence). Trimming stripped 1 base from V and 2 bases from J, with 15 bases between. CDR3 size: 16 residues. This chain's CDR3 is CASSLYVGGINYGYTF. In DNA form, the CDR3 reads TGTGCCAGCAGCTTGTACGTGGGGGGTATAAACTATGGCTACACCTTC.

This clonotype occurred many times. This sequence joins TRBV28 and TRBJ1-6; TRBD1 is a possible D gene (6 bases). The CDR3 consists of 15 residues. The V gene's germline CDR1 is MDHEN and CDR2 SYDVKM. V was pared by 5 bases and J by 3 bases, with 11 bases between. CDR3 protein: CASSLTGNYNSPLHF. The CDR3, as DNA: TGTGCCAGCAGTCTCACAGGGAACTATAATTCACCCCTCCACTTT.

The genes are TRBV6-2 or TRBV6-3 and TRBJ1-1; no firm D call. This CDR3 is 14 amino acids long. Germline lookup yields CDR1 MNHEY and CDR2 SVGEGT. Trimming removed 0 bases from V and 1 base from J, with 6 bases in between. CDR3 in DNA: TGTGCCAGCAGTTACTCAACTCAGAACACTGAAGCTTTCTTT. Translating gives CASSYSTQNTEAFF.

This clonotype came up many times. The chain links TRBV11-2 to TRBJ1-1; 8 positions match TRBD1. The CDR3 runs to 13 residues. Trimming cost V 6 bases and J 4 bases; bases outside gene matches: 4. The germline CDR1 and CDR2 sequences are SGHAT and FQNNGV. For the CDR3, the DNA is TGTGCCAGCAGGACAGGGGTTAGCACTGAAGCTTTCTTT. Translation gives CASRTGVSTEAFF.